A selection of T cell receptor beta chains follows, all from one sample in a study of blood T cell repertoires in COVID-19. The assay was immunoSEQ multiplex PCR, and TCRdb's table has in-frame clones only and misses some. The table lists around 470,000 clones, 89% of them singletons. Sequenced: peripheral blood. The receptors originated from a man between 18 and 35 years old with COVID-19, enrolled during active disease. CDR3s include the opening cysteine and the closing phenylalanine or tryptophan. A D gene is named only where the DNA matches it firmly. Clone size is shown for a subset of rows, as once, few, many or a class of expanded clone.

J gene	clone size	CDR3 length	D gene	V gene	CDR3 DNA	CDR3 protein
TRBJ2-5	once	15	TRBD1	TRBV6-5	TGTGCCAGCAGGCCCGGGACAGGGGGTTGGGAGACCCAGTACTTC	CASRPGTGGWETQYF
TRBJ2-1	NA	17	NA	TRBV4-1	TGCGCCAGCAGCCAAGTCTATCGGGGGGCCCCGGTCGATGAGCAGTTCTTC	CASSQVYRGAPVDEQFF
TRBJ2-2	NA	17	TRBD2	TRBV24-1	TGTGCCACCAGTGATAACTCAGCGGGAGGGCCAGGCGGGGAGCTGTTTTTT	CATSDNSAGGPGGELFF
TRBJ2-7	NA	15	TRBD2	TRBV15	TGTGCCACCAGCAGAGAGCTAGCGGGAGCGAGGGAGCAGTACTTC	CATSRELAGAREQYF
TRBJ2-7	NA	14	NA	TRBV19	TGTGCCAGTAGTCTCTTCTCCTACTCCGACGAGCAGTACTTC	CASSLFSYSDEQYF
TRBJ2-7	NA	14	NA	TRBV7-9	TGTGCCAGCAGCTTGCCAGGGGCTCCCTACGAGCAGTACTTC	CASSLPGAPYEQYF
TRBJ1-2	NA	14	TRBD1	TRBV19	TGTGCCAGCAGACAGGGGTTTACCGACTATGGCTACACCTTC	CASRQGFTDYGYTF
TRBJ2-3	NA	15	TRBD2	TRBV10-1	TGCGCCAGCCCCCAAAGCGGGATAAGCACAGATACGCAGTATTTT	CASPQSGISTDTQYF
TRBJ2-2	NA	15	TRBD1	TRBV2	TGTGCCAGCAGAAGGGGGACAGGGAACACCGGGGAGCTGTTTTTT	CASRRGTGNTGELFF
TRBJ1-1	NA	13	NA	TRBV7-9	TGTGCCAGCAGAACTGGACAGATCACTGAAGCTTTCTTT	CASRTGQITEAFF
TRBJ1-5	NA	15	TRBD1	TRBV5-1	TGCGCCAGCAGAAATGGGACAGGGGGCAATCAGCCCCAGCATTTT	CASRNGTGGNQPQHF
TRBJ1-6	NA	17	TRBD1	TRBV27	TGTGCCAGCACCCAGGACGGAGGGGGCCCCTTTCGGTCACCCCTCCACTTT	CASTQDGGGPFRSPLHF
TRBJ2-7	NA	16	NA	TRBV10-3	TGTGCCATCAGTGAGTCTAGGAGGGTGTCCTCCTACGAGCAGTACTTC	CAISESRRVSSYEQYF
TRBJ2-7	NA	15	NA	TRBV19	TGTGCCAGTAGTATTGGGGGGGGCGTTTCGCTCGAGCAGTACTTC	CASSIGGGVSLEQYF
TRBJ2-2	NA	15	NA	TRBV7-9	TGTGCCAGCAGCTTAGGCCAGACTAACACCGGGGAGCTGTTTTTT	CASSLGQTNTGELFF
TRBJ1-2	NA	15	NA	TRBV6-5	TGTGCCAGCAGTTACGACCCAGACAGTTATTATGGCTACACCTTC	CASSYDPDSYYGYTF
TRBJ1-2	NA	15	TRBD1	TRBV4-1	TGCGCCAGCAGCCCCCCCGGCACAGGGGGATATGGCTACACCTTC	CASSPPGTGGYGYTF
TRBJ2-1	NA	14	NA	TRBV5-4	TGTGCCAGCAGCCCCCTCTCCCCCCACAATGAGCAGTTCTTC	CASSPLSPHNEQFF
TRBJ2-7	NA	16	TRBD2	TRBV11-2	TGTGCCAGCAGCTTGCGAGGGACTAGCGGATCCTACGAGCAGTACTTC	CASSLRGTSGSYEQYF
TRBJ1-5	once	13	NA	TRBV12-3/TRBV12-4	TGTGCCAGCAGTTTCGGTAGCAATCAGCCCCAGCATTTT	CASSFGSNQPQHF
TRBJ2-1	NA	12	NA	TRBV3-1/TRBV3-2	TGTGCCAGCAGCCAGTCCGGGGGTGAGCAGTTCTTC	CASSQSGGEQFF
TRBJ1-1	NA	14	NA	TRBV5-8	TGTGCCAGCAGGCACAGGCTTATGAACACTGAAGCTTTCTTT	CASRHRLMNTEAFF
TRBJ1-1	NA	13	NA	TRBV30	TGTGCCTGGAGTGTCAAAGCCATCGGTGAAGCTTTCTTT	CAWSVKAIGEAFF
TRBJ2-7	NA	14	NA	TRBV6-5	TGTGCCAGCAGTATAGGGGACACCTCCTACGAGCAGTACTTC	CASSIGDTSYEQYF
TRBJ1-6	NA	15	TRBD1	TRBV6-5	TGTGCCACCGGACAGGGAATCCCCTCAAGCTCACCCCTCCACTTT	CATGQGIPSSSPLHF
TRBJ1-4	NA	15	TRBD1	TRBV19	TGTGCCAGTAGTGCCTGGACAGGGATGAATGAAAAACTGTTTTTT	CASSAWTGMNEKLFF
TRBJ2-1	NA	16	TRBD1	TRBV28	TGTGCCAGCACCCGGGGAGGGACAGGGGGTAACAATGAGCAGTTCTTC	CASTRGGTGGNNEQFF
TRBJ1-2	NA	17	NA	TRBV4-1	TGCGCCAGCTCGAACGACCATCCGGGACTTCCAAACTATGGCTACACCTTC	CASSNDHPGLPNYGYTF
TRBJ2-1	few	12	NA	TRBV28	TGTGCCAGCACAGGGGCCTACAATGAGCAGTTCTTC	CASTGAYNEQFF
TRBJ2-2	NA	16	TRBD2	TRBV5-1	TGCGCCAGCAGCCCGACTAGCGGGAGGGTGGCCGGGGAGCTGTTTTTT	CASSPTSGRVAGELFF
TRBJ1-4	NA	15	NA	TRBV18	TGTGCCAGCTCACCACTTGGGCCGTCTAATGAAAAACTGTTTTTT	CASSPLGPSNEKLFF
TRBJ1-2	NA	16	NA	TRBV2	TGTGCCAGCAGTGAAGAACCGACTTCTGTCCCGTATGGCTACACCTTC	CASSEEPTSVPYGYTF
TRBJ2-7	once	14	NA	TRBV6-5	TGTGCCAGCAGGACCTATCAGGGGTCCTACGAGCAGTACTTC	CASRTYQGSYEQYF
TRBJ1-2	NA	14	TRBD1	TRBV7-9	TGTGCCAGCAGCCCCGACCAGGGGGCTTGGGGCTACACCTTC	CASSPDQGAWGYTF
TRBJ2-7	NA	13	NA	TRBV6-2/TRBV6-3	TGTGCCAGCAGTTACGGGGGCCGGTACGAGCAGTACTTC	CASSYGGRYEQYF
TRBJ1-2	NA	14	TRBD1	TRBV5-1	TGCGCCAGCAGGCGGACAGGGGAAAACTATGGCTACACCTTC	CASRRTGENYGYTF
TRBJ1-6	few	15	NA	TRBV5-6	TGTGCCAGCTGCTCAATTAGCTCCTATAATTCACCCCTCCACTTT	CASCSISSYNSPLHF
TRBJ1-2	NA	14	NA	TRBV3-1/TRBV3-2	TGTGCCAGCAGCCAATGGGAGGGGGAAGTTAGCTACACCTTC	CASSQWEGEVSYTF
TRBJ1-1	NA	15	NA	TRBV6-5	TGTGCCAGCAGTTCTCAACAGGGTATAGACACTGAAGCTTTCTTT	CASSSQQGIDTEAFF
TRBJ2-7	once	13	NA	TRBV19	TGTGCCAGTAGTAGAGGGACACCCGACGAGCAGTACTTC	CASSRGTPDEQYF
TRBJ1-5	NA	17	NA	TRBV28	NA	CASSSSTGLFSNQPQHF
TRBJ1-2	NA	14	NA	TRBV6-2/TRBV6-3	TGTGCCAGCAGTTACCAGTTAACTAACTATGGCTACACCTTC	CASSYQLTNYGYTF